The present TCR beta chain was sequenced within a study of OX40 agonist ivuxolimab in advanced cancers. Study details: The dose-escalation cohort was about 86% male, with a mean age of about 56 years, ranging about 23 to 79. Having had anti-PD-1, anti-PD-L1 or anti-CTLA-4 therapy before was allowed, and roughly 40% had some.

Comment on this clone: Antigen unknown.

Some clones are missing from TCRdb's copy, which holds only in-frame ones; the method was immunoSEQ multiplex PCR. The profile shows tens of thousands of clones, around 91% of them singletons. The CDR3 is 13 residues long. Germline V gene sequence: CDR1 KGHSH, CDR2 LQKENI. V was shortened by 4 bases and J by 2 bases, with 9 bases between the two germline ends. Study-level points and caveats: Clones of CD4+ and CD8+ blood T cells grew by week 6 at doses of 0.1 to 3.0 mg/kg. Relative to CD4+, CD8+ T cells held more expanded clones on average.

The specimen comprised CD4+ or CD8+ T cells sorted from blood, sampled in a trial of the OX40 agonist ivuxolimab. The clonotype was recovered from an adult with an advanced solid tumor such as melanoma, head and neck, liver or kidney cancer. This rearrangement joins TRBV18 to TRBJ2-7, with unresolved D. The CDR3 DNA reads as TGTGCCAGCTCACGCGACCCCACCTACGAGCAGTACGTC. Residues: CASSRDPTYEQYV.